This entry lists 11 T cell receptor beta chains sequenced from one sample in a study of shared clonotypes between healthy human individuals. Only in-frame clones appear in the TCRdb table, and some are missing; sequencing was by immunoSEQ multiplex PCR. The repertoire includes some 1 million clones, 60% to 80% of them detected once, and roughly 1.5% sits in the top ten. Specimen: memory CD4+ T cells sorted from blood. Subset given: CD45RA-negative fraction. Source of these receptors: a young man in good health.

In DNA form, the CDR3 reads TGCAGCGTTGAATGGGCGGGGCAACCCCAAGAGACCCAGTACTTC. Translating it yields CSVEWAGQPQETQYF. V gene TRBV29-1 combines with J gene TRBJ2-5; maybe TRBD2 (6 bases). Germline CDR1 reads SQVTM; CDR2 reads ANQGSEA. V gave up 2 bases and J gave up 1 base, with 14 bases separating them. This CDR3 comprises 15 residues.

The chain employs TRBV13 and TRBJ1-4; 7 bases fit TRBD1. Germline lookup yields CDR1 PRHDT and CDR2 FYEKMQ (reference sequence). With V trimmed by 5 bases and J by 7 bases, 13 bases remained unmatched. This CDR3 contains 16 residues. The CDR3 is CASSLRQGHSIEKLFF. Here the CDR3 DNA reads TGTGCCAGCAGCCTCAGACAGGGCCACTCAATTGAAAAACTGTTTTTT.

V and J are TRBV7-3 and TRBJ2-5; 10 bases are a match to TRBD1. The CDR3 length is 15 residues. CDR1 and CDR2 (germline): SGHTA, FQGTGA. V lost 5 bases and J lost 2; bases outside the gene matches: 5. In nucleotides, the CDR3 is TGTGCCAGCAGCCAGGGACAGGGGCCGCAAGAGACCCAGTACTTC. Amino acids: CASSQGQGPQETQYF.

The chain joins TRBV10-3 to TRBJ2-1; 8 positions agree with TRBD2. Germline CDR1 and CDR2: ENHRY and SYGVKD. J was trimmed by 3 bases and V by 2 bases; bases with no gene match: 3. The CDR3 has 15 residues. The CDR3 sequence is CAISEREGLYNEQFF. In DNA form, the CDR3 reads TGTGCCATCAGTGAGCGGGAGGGCCTCTACAATGAGCAGTTCTTC.

This chain uses TRBV10-1 with TRBJ2-3, with TRBD1 as a possible D gene (6 bases). Germline-derived CDR1 and CDR2 are WNHNN and SYGVQD (reference sequence). The CDR3 length is 14 residues. V was clipped by 3 bases and J by 3 bases, with 10 bases between them. CDR3 in DNA: TGCGCCAGCAGTGATACCGGGACAACAGATACGCAGTATTTT. It encodes CASSDTGTTDTQYF.

J is TRBJ2-7 and V is TRBV2; D is perhaps TRBD1 (5 bases). Looked up from germline, CDR1 is SNHLY and CDR2 is FYNNEI. The CDR3 is 14 residues long. V was cut by 5 bases and J by 2 bases, with 13 bases left in between. The CDR3 region has the DNA TGTGCCAGCAGTACAGGACAACCTCCCTACGAGCAGTACTTC. As protein: CASSTGQPPYEQYF.

Here the CDR3 reads CASSAPYRTYEQYF. The CDR3, as DNA: TGTGCCAGCAGTGCCCCCTACAGGACCTACGAGCAGTACTTC. This chain connects TRBV6-1 to TRBJ2-7; perhaps TRBD1 as D (5 bases). This CDR3 contains 14 residues. V dropped 4 bases and J dropped 2 bases, with 12 bases sitting between them. Germline CDR1 is MNHNS and CDR2 is SASEGT.

V is TRBV28 and J is TRBJ2-3, with TRBD2 identical over 11 bases. The CDR3 covers 16 residues. The junction had 4 bases not matched to a gene; V was cut back by 2 bases and J by 3 bases. Germline assignment: CDR1 MDHEN and CDR2 SYDVKM. The CDR3 protein is CASSLLAGGYTDTQYF. CDR3 coding DNA: TGTGCCAGCAGTTTACTAGCGGGGGGATATACAGATACGCAGTATTTT.

The table lists this clone with a few counts. The genes are TRBV11-2 and TRBJ2-5; perhaps TRBD2 as D (6 bases). This CDR3 region has 15 residues. Trimming took off 3 bases at V and 5 bases at J, with 16 bases between the two ends. In germline, CDR1 is SGHAT, CDR2 FQNNGV. The CDR3 bases are TGTGCCAGCAGCTTTGGCGGGAAATCTGTCGAGACCCAGTACTTC. Translated: CASSFGGKSVETQYF.

The chain couples TRBV10-3 to TRBJ2-5; possible D gene TRBD2, 6 bases. The CDR3 has 16 residues. The germline gives CDR1 ENHRY, CDR2 SYGVKD. Deletions cut 0 bases from V and 11 bases from J, with 22 bases between. The CDR3 region has the DNA TGTGCCATCAGTGAGTCGAATCCCCGGGACTCCCTAAATCAGTACTTC. Its protein product is CAISESNPRDSLNQYF.

This chain connects TRBV29-1 to TRBJ2-2, with 7 bases matching TRBD2. The CDR3 is made up of 12 amino acids. J gave up 6 bases and V 7 bases, and 5 bases lay outside the gene matches. Looked up from germline, CDR1 is SQVTM and CDR2 is ANQGSEA. This CDR3 reads CSAKTSSGELFF. Written as DNA, the CDR3 is TGCAGCGCCAAGACTAGCTCCGGGGAGCTGTTTTTT.